The text below deals with one T cell receptor beta chain. Its antigen remains unidentified. The sample is drawn from a study of cytomegalovirus exposure and HLA in healthy donors. Study conclusions and caveats: Serostatus for CMV was the only available immune exposure information.

The trim removed 4 bases at V and 7 bases at J, leaving 9 bases unmatched. The CDR3 loop spans 15 amino acids. CDR1 is SNHLY and CDR2 is FYNNEI in the germline V gene. It was with 60 Vbeta and 13 Jbeta primers that the PCR ran. TCRdb's table, derived via immunoSEQ multiplex PCR, lists solely in-frame clones and lacks some. This sample carries about 170,000 clones, 82% of them seen once, and the ten largest clones take approximately 1.5%. V and J are TRBV2 and TRBJ1-4; 7 nucleotides agree with TRBD1. Sequencing used PBMCs. The sequence derives from a girl under 18 in good health and CMV-seropositive. The CDR3 loop reads CASSVGTAPSEKLFF. CDR3 sequence (DNA): TGTGCCAGCAGTGTTGGGACAGCGCCGTCTGAAAAACTGTTTTTT.